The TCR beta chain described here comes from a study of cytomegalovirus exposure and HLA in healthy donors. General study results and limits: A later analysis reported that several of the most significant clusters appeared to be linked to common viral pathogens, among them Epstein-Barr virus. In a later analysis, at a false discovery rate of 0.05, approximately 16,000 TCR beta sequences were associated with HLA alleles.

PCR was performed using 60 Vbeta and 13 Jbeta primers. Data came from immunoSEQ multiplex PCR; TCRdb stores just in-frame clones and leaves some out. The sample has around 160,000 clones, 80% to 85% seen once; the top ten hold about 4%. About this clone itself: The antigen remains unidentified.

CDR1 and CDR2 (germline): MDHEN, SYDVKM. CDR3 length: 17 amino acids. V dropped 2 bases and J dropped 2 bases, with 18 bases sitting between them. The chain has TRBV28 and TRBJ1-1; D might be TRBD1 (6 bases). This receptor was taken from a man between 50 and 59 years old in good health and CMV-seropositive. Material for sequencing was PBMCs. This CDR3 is CASSLVEAGARNTEAFF. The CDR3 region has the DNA TGTGCCAGCAGTTTAGTTGAAGCAGGGGCCCGTAACACTGAAGCTTTCTTT.